What follows describes a single T cell receptor (beta chain). Antigen specificity is unknown. A much larger clone lies a single base off, so this may be a read error. Alongside a J-beta primer mix, a sample-barcoded 5' primer served in a second PCR lasting about 6 to 12 cycles. Researchers report that a template-switch adaptor with 12 random nucleotides tagged each cDNA molecule. TCRdb redid the calling of the 5' RACE reads with MiXCR, one entry per CDR3 protein. The sample lists more than 1 million distinct CDR3 sequences, less than 50% occurring once. These data belong to a study of blood T cells in healthy people across ages. Germline V lookup: CDR1 SNHLY, CDR2 FYNNEI. CDR3 length: 14 residues. Notes on the study in general: Long-lived and aged donors differed, with more naive CD4+ cells and higher diversity in the long-lived. Roughly linearly, TCR beta diversity per million T cells fell as age increased.

The receptor was isolated from a woman in her fifties or sixties in good health. Sequenced sample: blood. The rearrangement joins TRBV2 to TRBJ1-5, with a possible D match to TRBD1 (5 bases). Here the CDR3 reads CAGSEGASKQPQHF. Written as DNA, the CDR3 is TGTGCCGGCAGTGAAGGGGCCTCGAAGCAGCCCCAGCATTTT.